Below are 11 T cell receptor beta chains sequenced from a single sample in a study of CD4 T cell repertoires in COVID-19. Clones were sequenced by immunoSEQ multiplex PCR, and TCRdb holds only the in-frame ones, with some missing. This sample has 60,000 to 90,000 clones; 83% occur once, and the top ten carry approximately 0.55%. This specimen was CD4+ T cells from peripheral blood, taken after recovery from COVID-19. Receptors were obtained from a human donor who had COVID-19.

The rearrangement uses TRBV11-2 and TRBJ1-3; no reliable D call. This CDR3 is 14 amino acids long. The germline gives CDR1 SGHAT, CDR2 FQNNGV. Trimming took off 6 bases at V and 7 bases at J, with 16 bases between the two ends. The DNA for the CDR3 is TGTGCCAGCAGAAGCTTCTTGGCCCATAACACCATATATTTT. It specifies CASRSFLAHNTIYF.

This rearrangement joins TRBV4-2 to TRBJ2-5; 8 bases line up with TRBD2. The germline CDR1 and CDR2 sequences are LGHNA and YNFKEQ. V shed 1 base, J shed 4 bases, and the junction held 5 bases outside the gene matches. The CDR3 extends over 15 amino acids. The CDR3 is CASSQAGGLGETQYF. Here the CDR3 DNA reads TGTGCCAGCAGCCAAGCGGGGGGGCTGGGAGAGACCCAGTACTTC.

The chain has TRBV9 and TRBJ2-7; TRBD2 matches 9 bases. With 3 bases clipped from V and 6 bases from J, the junction kept 10 bases outside the gene matches. There are 15 residues in the CDR3. CDR1 and CDR2 (germline): SGDLS, YYNGEE. The chain's CDR3 is CASSAGGGDWVEQYF. The DNA of the CDR3 is TGTGCCAGCAGCGCCGGCGGGGGGGATTGGGTCGAGCAGTACTTC.

The V call is TRBV4-2, the J call TRBJ1-4, with 9 bases aligning to TRBD1. The CDR3 extends over 15 amino acids. J was trimmed by 5 bases and V by 4 bases; bases with no gene match: 5. Per the germline V gene, CDR1 is LGHNA and CDR2 is YNFKEQ. CDR3 region: CASSPSGTGNEKLFF. The CDR3, as DNA: TGTGCCAGCAGCCCATCCGGGACAGGGAATGAAAAACTGTTTTTT.

This chain connects TRBV11-3 to TRBJ2-2; TRBD2 might be the D (6 bases). The germline gives CDR1 SGHNT, CDR2 YENEEA. This CDR3 comprises 14 residues. Trimming pared 5 bases from V and 5 bases from J, leaving 12 bases between. CDR3 DNA sequence: TGTGCCAGCAGCCCCTTAGCGGAGACCGGGGAGCTGTTTTTT. Translated: CASSPLAETGELFF. Full variable domain (missing parts from reference TRBV11-3 and TRBJ2-2): EAGVVQSPRYKIIEKKQPVAFWCNPISGHNTLYWYLQNLGQGPELLIRYENEEAVDDSQLPKDRFSAERLKGVDSTLKIQPAELGDSAVYLCASSPLAETGELFFGEGSRLTVL.

The chain employs TRBV5-1 and TRBJ2-1; no clear D gene. The germline CDR1 and CDR2 sequences are SGHRS and YFSETQ. Trimming removed 0 bases from V and 3 bases from J, with 10 bases in between. CDR3 length: 15 amino acids. CDR3 amino acids: CASSLGLVNYNEQFF. The CDR3 bases are TGCGCCAGCAGCTTGGGGCTAGTCAACTACAATGAGCAGTTCTTC.

This clone showed up just a few times. This chain connects TRBV3-1 (or the pseudogene TRBV3-2) to TRBJ2-1; TRBD2 aligns across 10 bases. CDR3 length equals 18 residues. Per the germline V gene, CDR1 is LGHDT and CDR2 is YNNKEL (reference sequence). V trimming: 0 bases; J trimming: 0 bases; junction bases outside the gene matches: 5. In DNA form, the CDR3 reads TGTGCCAGCAGCCAAGATCATCCTAGCGGGAGCTCCTACAATGAGCAGTTCTTC. This encodes CASSQDHPSGSSYNEQFF.

The chain is built from TRBV21-1 and TRBJ1-5; the table's D call, TRBD1, has no DNA check behind it. TRBV21-1 is tagged as a pseudogene. This CDR3 spans 15 amino acids. The chain's CDR3 is CASSSYRGRNQPQHF. CDR3 nucleotide sequence: TGTGCCAGCAGCAGTTACAGGGGCAGGAATCAGCCCCAGCATTTT.

J is TRBJ1-4 and V is TRBV3-1 (or the pseudogene TRBV3-2); D might be TRBD1 (5 bases). Germline V gives CDR1 LGHDT, CDR2 YNNKEL (reference sequence). The CDR3 is 16 amino acids. V dropped 4 bases and J dropped 8 bases, with 20 bases sitting between them. CDR3 DNA sequence: TGTGCCAGCAGCCCCGGTAGTCTGGGCGGGGGGGAAAAACTGTTTTTT. It encodes CASSPGSLGGGEKLFF.

Only a few counts were recorded for this clone. The chain uses TRBV28 and TRBJ1-1; tentatively, D is TRBD1 (6 bases). From germline, CDR1 is MDHEN and CDR2 SYDVKM. The ends were cut back, 3 bases at V and 1 base at J, with 15 bases in the middle. The CDR3 totals 16 residues. CDR3 protein: CASSFSLLTGNTEAFF. The DNA of the CDR3 is TGTGCCAGCAGTTTCTCCCTCTTGACAGGGAACACTGAAGCTTTCTTT.

This chain joins TRBV5-6 and TRBJ2-1; a possible D gene is TRBD2 (5 bases). Trimming cost V 2 bases and J 0 bases, with 15 bases left between them. Germline V CDR1 and CDR2: SGHDT, YYEEEE. The CDR3 loop spans 17 amino acids. The DNA for the CDR3 is TGTGCCAGCAGCTTATTCTTGGGGAGTAGCTCCTACAATGAGCAGTTCTTC. It encodes CASSLFLGSSSYNEQFF.